The clone carrying this T cell receptor beta chain was seen many times. The sample comes from a study of T cells in Graves' hyperthyroidism and ophthalmopathy. From 9 to 10 ml of fresh peripheral blood, PBMCs were isolated. This CDR3 has 15 amino acids. The germline gives CDR1 SGHTA, CDR2 FQGNSA. V was pared by 4 bases and J by 3 bases, with 16 bases between. Amplified TCR beta CDR3 regions derived from RNA transcripts. First-round RT-PCR with HTBI primers amplified the TCR CDR3 region. TCRdb used MiXCR to reprocess the multiplex PCR reads, holding one entry per CDR3 protein. There are roughly 700,000 distinct CDR3 sequences in the sample; less than 15% occur only once, and roughly 10% lies in the top ten.

The V and J genes are TRBV7-2 and TRBJ2-7; D tentatively reads TRBD1 or TRBD2 (5 bases each). The sequence was obtained from a woman aged 18-35 years with Graves' hyperthyroidism. The specimen sequenced was blood. DNA for the CDR3: TGTGCCAGCAGCTCCACGAGGGGTGACGGCTACGAGCAGTACTTC. Its protein product is CASSSTRGDGYEQYF.